Presented here are 15 T cell receptor beta chains from one specimen sequenced in a study of cytomegalovirus exposure and HLA in healthy donors. PCR used 60 Vbeta primers and 13 Jbeta primers. Repertoires were generated with immunoSEQ multiplex PCR, while TCRdb's copy carries only in-frame clones and drops some. Altogether 85,000 to 100,000 clones are present, more than 60% being singletons, with the ten largest covering 6.5% to 8.5%. The sequenced sample was PBMCs. The receptors derive from a human donor in good health.

This clone was counted between two and nine times. The rearrangement links TRBV2 to TRBJ2-4; 7 bases map to TRBD2. This CDR3 contains 15 residues. From germline, CDR1 is SNHLY and CDR2 FYNNEI. The V segment lost 6 bases and the J segment 1 base; nucleotides outside the gene matches: 6. CDR3 DNA: TGTGCCAGCAGGGAGGGAGGGGCGGCCAAAAACATTCAGTACTTC. Its translation is CASREGGAAKNIQYF.

V is TRBV9 and J is TRBJ1-2, with D possibly matching TRBD1 (5 bases). The V end was cut by 4 bases, the J end by 5 bases, with 18 bases between. Germline V gene data show CDR1 as SGDLS and CDR2 as YYNGEE. The CDR3 contains 15 residues. The CDR3 nucleotides are TGTGCCAGCAGCCTATACCAGGGAGGGGCTTATGGCTACACCTTC. It specifies CASSLYQGGAYGYTF. The full variable domain, with the rest looked up from reference TRBV9 and TRBJ1-2, is DSGVTQTPKHLITATGQRVTLRCSPRSGDLSVYWYQQSLDQGLQFLIQYYNGEERAKGNILERFSAQQFPDLHSELNLSSLELGDSALYFCASSLYQGGAYGYTFGSGTRLTVV.

This clone was observed a handful of times. The rearrangement joins TRBV19 to TRBJ1-5; the D gene is possibly TRBD1 (5 bases). Between the trimmed V and J ends, which lost 6 bases and 0 bases, there was a span of 6 bases. Germline-derived CDR1 and CDR2 are LNHDA and SQIVND (reference sequence). This CDR3 is 13 amino acids long. CDR3 in amino acids: CASRDSSNQPQHF. CDR3 bases: TGTGCCAGTAGAGACAGTAGCAATCAGCCCCAGCATTTT. Looking up the rest from reference TRBV19 and TRBJ1-5 gives the full variable domain: DGGITQSPKYLFRKEGQNVTLSCEQNLNHDAMYWYRQDPGQGLRLIYYSQIVNDFQKGDIAEGYSVSREKKESFPLTVTSAQKNPTAFYLCASRDSSNQPQHFGDGTRLSIL.

This sequence joins TRBV27 and TRBJ2-7; TRBD2 agrees at 9 bases. Germline lookup yields CDR1 MNHEY and CDR2 SMNVEV (reference sequence). V shed 2 bases and J 2 bases; nucleotides not matched to a gene: 4. The CDR3 extends over 15 amino acids. CDR3 coding DNA: TGTGCCAGCAGTTTAATGGCGGGGGGGCCCTACGAGCAGTACTTC. Amino acid sequence: CASSLMAGGPYEQYF.

The V gene is TRBV5-1, the J gene TRBJ1-1; TRBD1 agrees at 9 bases. This CDR3 contains 17 residues. Germline V lookup: CDR1 SGHRS, CDR2 YFSETQ. The V and J ends lost 3 bases and 0 bases, in that order; junction bases with no gene match: 9. CDR3 sequence reads: CASSSDRGMAMNTEAFF. The CDR3 DNA reads as TGCGCCAGCAGCTCCGACAGGGGGATGGCCATGAACACTGAAGCTTTCTTT.

The rearrangement links TRBV2 to TRBJ2-3, with 8 nucleotides matching TRBD2. V trimming: 1 base; J trimming: 0 bases; junction bases outside the gene matches: 6. In germline, CDR1 is SNHLY, CDR2 FYNNEI. This CDR3 has 17 amino acids. The CDR3, as DNA: TGTGCCAGCAGTGAAGGATTATCGGGGGGGAGCACAGATACGCAGTATTTT. This translates into CASSEGLSGGSTDTQYF.

The V and J genes are TRBV9 and TRBJ1-1; D may be TRBD1 (6 bases). The CDR3 contains 15 residues. Germline loops: CDR1 SGDLS, CDR2 YYNGEE. Trimming took 3 bases from V and 7 from J, leaving 19 bases between them. The CDR3 sequence: CASSGDGQGIIEAFF. In DNA, the CDR3 is TGTGCCAGCAGCGGGGATGGGCAGGGGATTATTGAAGCTTTCTTT.

The rearrangement joins TRBV30 to TRBJ1-2; D is possibly TRBD1 (5 bases). The germline CDR1 and CDR2 sequences are GTSNPN and SVGIG (reference sequence). This CDR3 spans 15 amino acids. The germline V and J ends were trimmed by 3 bases and 7 bases, with 21 bases remaining between them. CDR3 residues: CAWSGTGARVSGYTF. In DNA, the CDR3 is TGTGCCTGGAGCGGGACTGGGGCCCGGGTGAGTGGCTACACCTTC.

The V call is TRBV27, the J call TRBJ1-1, with TRBD1 identical over 9 bases. V lost 4 bases and J lost 11; bases outside the gene matches: 14. Germline-derived CDR1 and CDR2 are MNHEY and SMNVEV (reference sequence). CDR3 length: 15 amino acids. The DNA for the CDR3 is TGTGCCAGCAGTTCCTTGACAGGGGGTTGGGCGGTGGCTTTCTTT. This gives the protein CASSSLTGGWAVAFF.

V and J are TRBV5-4 and TRBJ2-5; the match to TRBD2 covers 8 bases. The CDR3 is 13 residues long. The J segment lost 5 bases and the V segment lost 4 bases, leaving 4 bases of the junction unmatched. Germline assignment: CDR1 SGHNT and CDR2 YYREEE (reference sequence). CDR3 protein: CASSLTGGETQYF. The CDR3, as DNA: TGTGCCAGCAGCCTTACGGGAGGGGAGACCCAGTACTTC.

The V gene is TRBV27, the J gene TRBJ1-2; 7 bases line up with TRBD1. V was pared by 0 bases and J by 8 bases, with 12 bases of the junction left unmatched. Germline V lookup: CDR1 MNHEY, CDR2 SMNVEV (reference sequence). This CDR3 comprises 16 residues. As DNA, the CDR3 is TGTGCCAGCAGTTTATCCGGAACGACAGGGTATCTGGGCTACACCTTC. Translating it yields CASSLSGTTGYLGYTF.

The gene calls are TRBV19 and TRBJ2-1; 8 bases line up with TRBD1. This CDR3 is 13 amino acids long. With 4 bases clipped from V and 7 bases from J, the junction kept 3 bases outside the gene matches. Germline CDR1 is LNHDA and CDR2 is SQIVND (reference sequence). The CDR3 loop is CASSRTGWNEQFF. Written as DNA, the CDR3 is TGTGCCAGTAGTAGGACAGGGTGGAATGAGCAGTTCTTC.

This chain joins TRBV7-9 and TRBJ1-2; no clear D. The ends were cut back, 3 bases at V and 11 bases at J, with 10 bases in the middle. The germline V gene encodes CDR1 SEHNR and CDR2 FQNEAQ (reference sequence). This CDR3 is built from 11 residues. The CDR3 DNA sequence: TGTGCCAGCAGCTTTTCGCAGGCTTACACCTTC. Residues: CASSFSQAYTF.

This clone was recorded only once. The V call is TRBV7-6, the J call TRBJ2-1; the D gene is possibly TRBD1 (7 bases). The CDR3 is 16 residues long. Trimming took 8 bases from V and 1 from J, leaving 18 bases between them. Germline V gene sequence: CDR1 SGHVS, CDR2 FNYEAQ. The CDR3 region has the DNA TGTGCCAGCTCACGGAGCCAGGGGGGTTCCTACAATGAGCAGTTCTTC. It specifies CASSRSQGGSYNEQFF. The complete variable domain, with remaining parts taken from reference TRBV7-6 and TRBJ2-1, reads GAGVSQSPRYKVTKRGQDVALRCDPISGHVSLYWYRQALGQGPEFLTYFNYEAQQDKSGLPNDRFSAERPEGSISTLTIQRTEQRDSAMYRCASSRSQGGSYNEQFFGPGTRLTVL.

The chain carries TRBV6-6 and TRBJ2-3; 9 bases map to TRBD1. This CDR3 region has 15 residues. The V gene end was trimmed by 0 bases and the J gene end by 5 bases; junction bases not matched to a gene: 3. Germline-derived CDR1 and CDR2 are MNHNY and SVGAGI (reference sequence). CDR3 DNA sequence: TGTGCCAGCAGTTACTCGGTGGACAGGGGAGATACGCAGTATTTT. Translated, it gives CASSYSVDRGDTQYF.